These T cell receptor beta chains were read from a single sample in a study of cytomegalovirus exposure and HLA in healthy donors. Sequencing was performed with immunoSEQ multiplex PCR; in TCRdb, only in-frame clones are kept and a portion is missing. The repertoire includes over 150,000 clones, about 84% of them detected once, and 5.6% sits in the top ten. The specimen was PBMCs. These receptors all come from a woman aged 40-49 years in good health and CMV-seropositive. Both conserved end residues are part of each CDR3. The D gene is left open where the match is weak. The size of a clone is reported for some rows only, either as once, few or many, or as a class for expanded clones.

V gene: TRBV9
clone size: -
D gene: -
J gene: TRBJ2-1
CDR3 protein: CASSVASLRGEQFF
CDR3 DNA: TGTGCCAGCAGCGTAGCCTCCCTCCGGGGAGAGCAGTTCTTC

V gene: TRBV6-1
clone size: -
D gene: TRBD1
J gene: TRBJ2-3
CDR3 protein: CASRLTGSDTQYF
CDR3 DNA: TGTGCCAGCCGTCTGACAGGGTCAGATACGCAGTATTTT

V gene: TRBV28
clone size: -
D gene: -
J gene: TRBJ1-4
CDR3 protein: CASSLRGGGEKLFF
CDR3 DNA: TGTGCCAGCAGTTTACGGGGTGGGGGGGAAAAACTGTTTTTT

V gene: TRBV7-9
clone size: -
D gene: -
J gene: TRBJ2-5
CDR3 protein: CASSRGETQYF
CDR3 DNA: TGTGCCAGCAGCCGGGGGGAGACCCAGTACTTC

V gene: TRBV19
clone size: -
D gene: -
J gene: TRBJ2-1
CDR3 protein: CASSSGISQFF
CDR3 DNA: TGTGCCAGTAGTTCGGGAATCTCGCAGTTCTTC

V gene: TRBV5-4
clone size: -
D gene: TRBD1
J gene: TRBJ2-3
CDR3 protein: CASSLVGTGWGDTQYF
CDR3 DNA: TGTGCCAGCAGCTTGGTTGGGACAGGGTGGGGAGATACGCAGTATTTT

V gene: TRBV6-9
clone size: -
D gene: TRBD2
J gene: TRBJ2-7
CDR3 protein: CASSYISLAGGPPYEQYF
CDR3 DNA: TGTGCCAGCAGTTATATCTCCTTAGCGGGAGGGCCCCCCTACGAGCAGTACTTC

V gene: TRBV28
clone size: -
D gene: TRBD2
J gene: TRBJ2-7
CDR3 protein: CASSFTTAGSSGRSYF
CDR3 DNA: TGTGCCAGCAGTTTCACCACCGCTGGCTCTAGCGGGAGAAGTTACTTC

V gene: TRBV4-2
clone size: few
D gene: -
J gene: TRBJ1-3
CDR3 protein: CASSQGENTIYF
CDR3 DNA: TGTGCCAGCAGCCAAGGAGAAAACACCATATATTTT

V gene: TRBV5-8
clone size: -
D gene: TRBD1
J gene: TRBJ2-7
CDR3 protein: CASSYRDRVHEQYF
CDR3 DNA: TGTGCCAGCAGCTACCGGGACAGGGTCCACGAGCAGTACTTC

V gene: TRBV27
clone size: -
D gene: -
J gene: TRBJ2-7
CDR3 protein: CASRSLGGAAGEQYF
CDR3 DNA: TGTGCCAGCAGATCATTGGGAGGAGCCGCTGGCGAGCAGTACTTC

V gene: TRBV6-6
clone size: -
D gene: -
J gene: TRBJ1-1
CDR3 protein: CATFTLGTGKAEAFF
CDR3 DNA: TGTGCCACCTTTACTTTGGGAACAGGGAAGGCTGAAGCTTTCTTT

V gene: TRBV5-1
clone size: -
D gene: -
J gene: TRBJ2-2
CDR3 protein: CASSLEAANTGELFF
CDR3 DNA: TGCGCCAGCAGCTTGGAAGCGGCAAACACCGGGGAGCTGTTTTTT

V gene: TRBV4-1
clone size: medium-sized
D gene: -
J gene: TRBJ2-1
CDR3 protein: CASSQVEGRYNEQFF
CDR3 DNA: TGCGCCAGCAGCCAAGTCGAGGGCCGATACAATGAGCAGTTCTTC

V gene: TRBV30
clone size: -
D gene: TRBD1
J gene: TRBJ2-7
CDR3 protein: CAWCRTGYEQYF
CDR3 DNA: TGTGCCTGGTGCCGGACAGGCTACGAGCAGTACTTC

V gene: TRBV11-2
clone size: -
D gene: -
J gene: TRBJ2-3
CDR3 protein: CASSLGAATDTQYF
CDR3 DNA: TGTGCCAGCAGCTTAGGGGCAGCAACAGATACGCAGTATTTT

V gene: TRBV6-6
clone size: -
D gene: -
J gene: TRBJ2-7
CDR3 protein: CASSYGGTPRSYEQYF
CDR3 DNA: TGTGCCAGCAGTTACGGTGGGACACCGCGCTCCTACGAGCAGTACTTC

V gene: TRBV19
clone size: -
D gene: -
J gene: TRBJ1-5
CDR3 protein: CASSSSYYTNQPQHF
CDR3 DNA: TGTGCCAGTAGTTCCTCGTACTACACGAATCAGCCCCAGCATTTT

V gene: TRBV11-3
clone size: -
D gene: TRBD2
J gene: TRBJ2-7
CDR3 protein: CASSFVAGGYEQYF
CDR3 DNA: TGTGCCAGCAGCTTTGTAGCGGGAGGCTACGAGCAGTACTTC

V gene: TRBV10-3
clone size: -
D gene: -
J gene: TRBJ1-2
CDR3 protein: CAISQRGDYGYTF
CDR3 DNA: TGTGCCATCAGTCAACGAGGTGACTATGGCTACACCTTC

V gene: TRBV2
clone size: -
D gene: TRBD2
J gene: TRBJ2-5
CDR3 protein: CASSDKPAGRGAQYF
CDR3 DNA: TGTGCCAGCAGTGACAAGCCAGCGGGACGAGGGGCCCAGTACTTC

V gene: TRBV6-5
clone size: -
D gene: -
J gene: TRBJ2-3
CDR3 protein: CASRRQAGDTQYF
CDR3 DNA: TGTGCCAGCAGACGACAAGCAGGAGATACGCAGTATTTT

V gene: TRBV27
clone size: -
D gene: -
J gene: TRBJ2-7
CDR3 protein: CASSLGMAPGYEQYF
CDR3 DNA: TGTGCCAGCAGTTTAGGGATGGCGCCAGGGTACGAGCAGTACTTC

V gene: TRBV18
clone size: -
D gene: -
J gene: TRBJ1-1
CDR3 protein: CASSPPGFMNTEAFF
CDR3 DNA: TGTGCCAGCTCACCCCCAGGATTCATGAACACTGAAGCTTTCTTT

V gene: TRBV7-9
clone size: -
D gene: -
J gene: TRBJ1-1
CDR3 protein: CASSLAGGDSTEAFF
CDR3 DNA: TGTGCCAGCAGCTTAGCGGGAGGGGATAGCACTGAAGCTTTCTTT

V gene: TRBV9
clone size: -
D gene: TRBD2
J gene: TRBJ2-2
CDR3 protein: CASSAIAGVGTGELFF
CDR3 DNA: TGTGCCAGCAGCGCAATAGCGGGAGTAGGCACCGGGGAGCTGTTTTTT

V gene: TRBV5-4
clone size: -
D gene: -
J gene: TRBJ2-5
CDR3 protein: CASSSGGEQYF
CDR3 DNA: TGTGCCAGCAGCTCCGGAGGGGAGCAGTACTTC

V gene: TRBV4-1
clone size: -
D gene: -
J gene: TRBJ1-5
CDR3 protein: CASSQDLDQPQHF
CDR3 DNA: TGCGCCAGCAGCCAAGACCTAGATCAGCCCCAGCATTTT

V gene: TRBV18
clone size: -
D gene: -
J gene: TRBJ2-7
CDR3 protein: CASSPTPSRYEQYF
CDR3 DNA: TGTGCCAGCTCACCCACACCCTCACGATACGAGCAGTACTTC

V gene: TRBV18
clone size: -
D gene: -
J gene: TRBJ1-2
CDR3 protein: CASSPPWLARNYGYTF
CDR3 DNA: TGTGCCAGCTCACCACCTTGGTTAGCAAGAAACTATGGCTACACCTTC

V gene: TRBV6-5
clone size: -
D gene: -
J gene: TRBJ1-3
CDR3 protein: CASSYSQGLSGNTIYF
CDR3 DNA: TGTGCCAGCAGTTACTCTCAGGGCCTTTCTGGAAACACCATATATTTT

V gene: TRBV9
clone size: -
D gene: -
J gene: TRBJ2-7
CDR3 protein: CASSVADSGVYEQYF
CDR3 DNA: TGTGCCAGCAGCGTAGCGGACAGTGGCGTCTACGAGCAGTACTTC

V gene: TRBV11-2
clone size: -
D gene: -
J gene: TRBJ1-5
CDR3 protein: CASSLGESYSNQPQHF
CDR3 DNA: TGTGCCAGCAGCTTAGGCGAGAGTTATAGCAATCAGCCCCAGCATTTT